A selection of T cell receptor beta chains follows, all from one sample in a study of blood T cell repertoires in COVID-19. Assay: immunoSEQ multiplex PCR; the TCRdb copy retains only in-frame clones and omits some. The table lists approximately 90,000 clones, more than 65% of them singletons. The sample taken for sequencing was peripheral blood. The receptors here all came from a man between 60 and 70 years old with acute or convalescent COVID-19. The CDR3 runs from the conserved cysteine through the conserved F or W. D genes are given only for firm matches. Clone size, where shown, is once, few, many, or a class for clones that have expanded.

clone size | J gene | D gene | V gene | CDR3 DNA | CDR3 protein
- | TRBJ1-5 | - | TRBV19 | TGTGCCCCAGCGGAAGGGTACGGCTCTCAGCCCCAGCATTTT | CAPAEGYGSQPQHF
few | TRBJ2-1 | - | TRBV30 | TGTGCCTGGAGTGTACGAGGGATCAACTCCTACAATGAGCAGTTCTTC | CAWSVRGINSYNEQFF
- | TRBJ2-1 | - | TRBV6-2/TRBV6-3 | TGTGCCAGCAGCGACAGGCGACCCTACAATGAGCAGTTCTTC | CASSDRRPYNEQFF
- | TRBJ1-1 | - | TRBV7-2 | TGTGCCAGCAGCGTCCGGACAGTTGAAGCTTTCTTT | CASSVRTVEAFF
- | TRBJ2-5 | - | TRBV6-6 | TGTGCCAGCAGTTCTGCGGGTCAAGAGACCCAGTACTTC | CASSSAGQETQYF
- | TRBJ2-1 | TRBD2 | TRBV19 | TGTGCCAGTGCCTTTTCACCTAGCGGTTACAATGAGCAGTTCTTC | CASAFSPSGYNEQFF
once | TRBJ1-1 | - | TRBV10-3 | TGTGCCATCAGTCGCACCAGTGGGACAAACACTGAAGCTTTCTTT | CAISRTSGTNTEAFF
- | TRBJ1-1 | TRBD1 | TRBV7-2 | TGTGCCAGCAGCCGCTCGAAGGGGGCGATGCGCACTGAAGCTTTCTTT | CASSRSKGAMRTEAFF
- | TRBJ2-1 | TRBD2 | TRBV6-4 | TGTGCCAGCAGCCCCCAGCCTAGCGGGAGCTCCTACAATGAGCAGTTCTTC | CASSPQPSGSSYNEQFF
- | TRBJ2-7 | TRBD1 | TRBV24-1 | TGTGCCACCAGTGACTCCGGACAGGGGATAATCTACGAGCAGTACTTC | CATSDSGQGIIYEQYF
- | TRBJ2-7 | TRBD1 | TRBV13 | TGTGCCAGCAGCTCCCGGGACAGGAATTACGAGCAGTACTTC | CASSSRDRNYEQYF
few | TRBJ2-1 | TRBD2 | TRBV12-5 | TGTGCTAGTAGTATGGTTGTAGCGGGAGCGGGCTACAATGAGCAGTTCTTC | CASSMVVAGAGYNEQFF
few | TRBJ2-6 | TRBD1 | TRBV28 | TGTGCCAGCGAATCGGGACAGTCCTCCTCTGGGGCCAACGTCCTGACTTTC | CASESGQSSSGANVLTF
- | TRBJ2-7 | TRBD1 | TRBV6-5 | TGTGCCAGCACCGAAGGGACAGGTTCCTACGAGCAGTACTTC | CASTEGTGSYEQYF
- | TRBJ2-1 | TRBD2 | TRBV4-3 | TGCGCCAGCAGCAATTCTCCCGGGCTAGCGGGGGGGCTTGATGAGCAGTTCTTC | CASSNSPGLAGGLDEQFF
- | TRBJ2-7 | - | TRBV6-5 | TGTGCCAGCAGTTCGTTGTACGAGCAGTACTTC | CASSSLYEQYF
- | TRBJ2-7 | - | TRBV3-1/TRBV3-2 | TGTGCCAGCAGCCAAGCCGGGTCCCTCCCCTACGAGCAGTACTTC | CASSQAGSLPYEQYF
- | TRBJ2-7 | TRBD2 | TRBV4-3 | TGCGCCAGCAGCCAATCCGGACTAGCGGGAGCCTCCTACGAGCAGTACTTC | CASSQSGLAGASYEQYF
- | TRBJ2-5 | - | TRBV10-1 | TGCGCCAGCAGCGCGGGCAGGGGACCCCAAGAGACCCAGTACTTC | CASSAGRGPQETQYF
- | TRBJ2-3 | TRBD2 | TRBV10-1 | TGCGCCAGCAGTGGCGGGGGGCTTGGAGATACGCAGTATTTT | CASSGGGLGDTQYF
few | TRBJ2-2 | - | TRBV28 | TGTGCCAGCAGTTTGACTATACACACCGGGGAGCTGTTTTTT | CASSLTIHTGELFF
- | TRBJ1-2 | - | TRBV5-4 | TGTGCCAGCAGTCGATGGGGCAACTATGGCTACACCTTC | CASSRWGNYGYTF
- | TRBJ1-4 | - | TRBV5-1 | TGCGCCAGCAGCTTGACAGGGCGAACTAATGAAAAACTGTTTTTT | CASSLTGRTNEKLFF
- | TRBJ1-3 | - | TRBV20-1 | TGCAGTGCTAGTCTCGCAGCTGGAAACACCATATATTTT | CSASLAAGNTIYF
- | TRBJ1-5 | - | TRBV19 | TGTGCCAGTAGTCAACATGCGGGCGCTCAGCCCCAGCATTTT | CASSQHAGAQPQHF
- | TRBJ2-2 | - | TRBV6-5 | TGTGCCAGCAACCCTACGAACACCGGGGAGCTGTTTTTT | CASNPTNTGELFF
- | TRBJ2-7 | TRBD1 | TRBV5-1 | TGCGCCAGCAGCTCCGGACAGGGCCCTTACGAGCAGTACTTC | CASSSGQGPYEQYF
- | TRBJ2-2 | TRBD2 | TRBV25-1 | TGTGCCAGCAGTGAATTCCCGGGGGGTCTGTTTTTT | CASSEFPGGLFF
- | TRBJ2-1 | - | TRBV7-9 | TGTGCCAGCAGTTTAGGATTCAAACAGGGTGGACCGTCCTACAATGAGCAGTTCTTC | CASSLGFKQGGPSYNEQFF
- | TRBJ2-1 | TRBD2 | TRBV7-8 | TGTGCCAGCAGCTTAGTACTAGCGGGGGGGAAAATGAGCTCCTACAATGAGCAGTTCTTC | CASSLVLAGGKMSSYNEQFF
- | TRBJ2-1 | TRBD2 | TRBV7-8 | TGTGCCAGCAGCACTCTAGCGGGGGCGGACAATGAGCAGTTCTTC | CASSTLAGADNEQFF
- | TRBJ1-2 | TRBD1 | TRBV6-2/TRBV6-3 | TGTGCCAGCAGCAAATCCCCCGGGACAGCTTATGGCTACACCTTC | CASSKSPGTAYGYTF
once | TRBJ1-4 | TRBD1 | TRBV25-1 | TGTGCCAGCAGCGCTACCACAGGGACAGGGGAAAAACTGTTTTTT | CASSATTGTGEKLFF
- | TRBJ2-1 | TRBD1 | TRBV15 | TGTGCCACCAGCAGAGATCAGGGAGACAGGGGGCGTCTCGGTGAGCAGTTCTTC | CATSRDQGDRGRLGEQFF
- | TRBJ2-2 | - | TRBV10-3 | TGTGCCATCAGTGAGACAGGGTCGGGAACCGGGGAGCTGTTTTTT | CAISETGSGTGELFF
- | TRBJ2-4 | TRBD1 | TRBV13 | TGTGCCAGCAGCAGGGGACAGAAAAAAAACATTCAGTACTTC | CASSRGQKKNIQYF
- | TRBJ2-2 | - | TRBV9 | TGTGCCAGCAGCGCCGGGGGATTCCACACCGGGGAGCTGTTTTTT | CASSAGGFHTGELFF
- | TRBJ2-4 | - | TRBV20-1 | TGCAGTGCGTGGCGCGGCATTCAGTACTTC | CSAWRGIQYF
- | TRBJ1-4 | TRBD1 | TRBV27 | TGTGCCAGCAGTCCGGGACAGGGGAAACTGTTTTTT | CASSPGQGKLFF
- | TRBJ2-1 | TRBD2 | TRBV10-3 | TGTGCCATCAGTGAACTAGCGGGAGTCAGTGAGCAGTTCTTC | CAISELAGVSEQFF
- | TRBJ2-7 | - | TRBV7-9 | TGTGCCAGCAGCTTTCTTGGACAAAATTACGAGCAGTACTTC | CASSFLGQNYEQYF
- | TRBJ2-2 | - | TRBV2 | TGTGCCAGCAGTGAGGGCCAGGCCGGGGAGCTGCTTTTT | CASSEGQAGELLF
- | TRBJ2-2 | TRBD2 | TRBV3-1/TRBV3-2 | TGTGCCAGCAGCCAAGCGCACCTAGCGGGGGCAGCCGGGGAGCTGTTTTTT | CASSQAHLAGAAGELFF
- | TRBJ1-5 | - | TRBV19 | TGTGCCACCGCCGACAGGTACAATCAGCCCCAGCATTTT | CATADRYNQPQHF
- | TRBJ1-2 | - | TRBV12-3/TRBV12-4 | TGTGCCAGCAGTTTTGAGGGTTTGGGTGGCTACACCTTC | CASSFEGLGGYTF
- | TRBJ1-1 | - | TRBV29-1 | TGCAGCGTTGGATTTCGACTAGACACTGAAGCTTTCTTT | CSVGFRLDTEAFF
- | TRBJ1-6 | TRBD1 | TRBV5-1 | TGCGCCAGCAGCTCGGAGGGACAGGTTTCATCACCCCTCCACTTT | CASSSEGQVSSPLHF
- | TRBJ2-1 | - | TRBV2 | TGTGCCAGCACCTGGGCCCCTTTCTATAATGAGCAGTTCTTC | CASTWAPFYNEQFF
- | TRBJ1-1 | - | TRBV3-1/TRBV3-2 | TGTGCCAGCAGCCACGGAGTGGGCACTGAAGCTTTCTTT | CASSHGVGTEAFF
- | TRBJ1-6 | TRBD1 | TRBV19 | TGTGCCAGTAGCCGAAGACCGACAGGGGGAGGTAATTCACCCCTCCACTTT | CASSRRPTGGGNSPLHF
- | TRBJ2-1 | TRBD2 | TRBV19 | TGTGCCAGTAGTCAAACGGGGGGGACCTACAATGAGCAGTTCTTC | CASSQTGGTYNEQFF
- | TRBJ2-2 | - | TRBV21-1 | TGTGCCAGCAGCAAACCGACAGGGGCGAACACCGGGGAGCTGTTTTTT | CASSKPTGANTGELFF
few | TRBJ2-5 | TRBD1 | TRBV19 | TGTGCCAGTAGTACGGACAGGTTTGTAGAGACCCAGTACTTC | CASSTDRFVETQYF
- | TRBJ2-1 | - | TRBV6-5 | TGTGCCAGCAGTTCCTGGGACTTCAACTATAACAATGAGCAGTTCTTC | CASSSWDFNYNNEQFF